The 27 T cell receptor beta chains in this list originate from one sample, sequenced in a study of CD8 T cells in ankylosing spondylitis. From the 5' RACE reads, TCRdb called clonotypes with MiXCR, one entry per CDR3 protein. This table has under 300,000 distinct CDR3 sequences, more than 15% appearing once. Sequenced sample: blood, either unsorted or a sorted T cell fraction (not recorded which). These receptors came from a male donor with ankylosing spondylitis or in good health (not recorded which).

This clonotype came up many times. The chain carries TRBV4-3 and TRBJ2-3, with TRBD2 identical over 7 bases. Germline V gene data show CDR1 as LGHNA and CDR2 as YSLEER. V shed 0 bases, J shed 3 bases, and the junction held 6 bases outside the gene matches. The CDR3 has 16 amino acids. This CDR3 is CASSQDRLAETDTQYF. The DNA of the CDR3 is TGCGCCAGCAGCCAAGATCGCCTAGCGGAGACAGATACGCAGTATTTT.

This chain connects TRBV12-3 or TRBV12-4 to TRBJ1-3; D perhaps matches TRBD1 (6 bases). V lost 7 bases and J 4 bases, leaving 14 bases between the germline ends. The CDR3 spans 14 residues. The CDR3 DNA follows: TGTGCCAGCAATCAAGGGGGTCCCGGAAACACCATATATTTT. Amino acids: CASNQGGPGNTIYF.

A few counts support this clonotype. The chain is built from TRBV5-1 and TRBJ2-7, with a tentative D call TRBD2 (5 bases). Trimming cost V 4 bases and J 3 bases, with 14 bases left between them. The CDR3 extends over 14 amino acids. Germline CDR1 and CDR2: SGHRS and YFSETQ. The CDR3 is CASSQANRDYEQYF. CDR3 bases: TGCGCCAGCAGCCAGGCCAACCGGGACTACGAGCAGTACTTC.

This clonotype was seen a handful of times. The chain is built from TRBV4-2 and TRBJ2-7, with 8 bases matching TRBD1. After removal of 3 bases from V and 0 bases from J, the junction contained 7 bases not matched to a gene. Germline V gives CDR1 LGHNA, CDR2 YNFKEQ. This CDR3 region has 16 residues. The CDR3 sequence: CASSQTTGQVSYEQYF. CDR3 sequence (DNA): TGTGCCAGCAGCCAGACGACGGGACAGGTCTCCTACGAGCAGTACTTC.

This chain uses TRBV27 with TRBJ2-1; possibly TRBD1 or TRBD2 for D (5 bases each). CDR3 length: 16 amino acids. V lost 5 bases to trimming and J lost 5 bases, with 19 bases between them. Germline values: CDR1 MNHEY, CDR2 SMNVEV (reference sequence). CDR3 in amino acids: CASSRAGRGTDNEQFF. In DNA, the CDR3 is TGTGCCAGCAGTAGGGCAGGGCGTGGGACCGACAATGAGCAGTTCTTC.

The table lists this clonotype with many counts. The chain joins TRBV7-3 to TRBJ2-1; D might be TRBD2 (6 bases). This CDR3 region has 15 residues. Germline V gene sequence: CDR1 SGHTA, CDR2 FQGTGA. V lost 2 bases and J 7 bases, leaving 15 bases between the germline ends. CDR3: CASSLAPGLKNEQFF. The CDR3 region has the DNA TGTGCCAGCAGCTTAGCCCCGGGACTCAAAAATGAGCAGTTCTTC.

J is TRBJ2-7 and V is TRBV29-1, with 9 bases fitting TRBD2. Germline CDR1 reads SQVTM; CDR2 reads ANQGSEA. The CDR3 runs to 13 residues. Trimming removed 3 bases from V and 4 bases from J; junction bases left unmatched: 4. The DNA for the CDR3 is TGCAGCGTTGAGCTAGCGGGAATTTACGAGCAGTACTTC. Its protein product is CSVELAGIYEQYF.

Many counts were recorded for this clonotype. This chain uses TRBV20-1 with TRBJ2-7; 9 positions agree with TRBD2. After removal of 8 bases from V and 0 bases from J, the junction contained 5 bases not matched to a gene. In germline, CDR1 is DFQATT, CDR2 SNEGSKA (reference sequence). This CDR3 comprises 13 residues. Here the CDR3 reads CSIASGVSYEQYF. The CDR3 DNA sequence: TGCAGTATAGCTAGCGGGGTCTCCTACGAGCAGTACTTC.

This clonotype was picked up many times. J is TRBJ2-7 and V is TRBV9; tentatively, D is TRBD1 (6 bases). V lost 4 bases, J lost 7 bases, and 15 bases lay in between. The CDR3 is 13 amino acids. Germline-derived CDR1 and CDR2 are SGDLS and YYNGEE. CDR3 nucleotide sequence: TGTGCCAGCAGCCCTTTTGGGGGCATAGAGCAGTACTTC. Encoded protein: CASSPFGGIEQYF.

In its sample, this clonotype was seen a few times. The chain recombines TRBV20-1 with TRBJ2-7; D may correspond to TRBD1 or TRBD2 (5 bases each). Germline-derived CDR1 and CDR2 are DFQATT and SNEGSKA (reference sequence). V was clipped by 6 bases and J by 0 bases, with 12 bases between them. The CDR3 totals 13 residues. This chain's CDR3 is CSARKRGSYEQYF. In nucleotides, the CDR3 is TGCAGTGCCAGGAAGAGGGGCTCCTACGAGCAGTACTTC.

This clonotype has just a few counts. The chain couples TRBV6-5 to TRBJ1-1, with unresolved D. The CDR3 has 15 residues. V lost 0 bases, J lost 0 bases, and 8 bases lay in between. From germline, CDR1 is MNHEY and CDR2 SVGAGI. The CDR3: CASSYSPGVNTEAFF. CDR3 coding DNA: TGTGCCAGCAGTTACTCACCGGGAGTGAACACTGAAGCTTTCTTT.

This clonotype was detected only a few times. The V gene is TRBV5-6, the J gene TRBJ2-1; D is unclear. Trimming cost V 0 bases and J 7 bases, with 8 bases left between them. This CDR3 is built from 13 residues. Germline CDR1 and CDR2: SGHDT and YYEEEE. In DNA, the CDR3 is TGTGCCAGCAGCTTGGTCTCTTCAAATGAGCAGTTCTTC. Its protein is CASSLVSSNEQFF.

The chain links TRBV7-9 to TRBJ2-3; no clear D. Deletions cut 5 bases from V and 1 base from J, with 10 bases between. The CDR3 runs to 14 residues. The germline CDR1 and CDR2 sequences are SEHNR and FQNEAQ (reference sequence). As DNA, the CDR3 is TGTGCCAGCAGCCCCGTCCGGGGCACAGATACGCAGTATTTT. This sequence encodes CASSPVRGTDTQYF. Drawing the rest from reference TRBV7-9 and TRBJ2-3, the complete variable domain is DTGVSQNPRHKITKRGQNVTFRCDPISEHNRLYWYRQTLGQGPEFLTYFQNEAQLEKSRLLSDRFSAERPKGSFSTLEIQRTEQGDSAMYLCASSPVRGTDTQYFGPGTRLTVL.

The chain uses TRBV3-1 and TRBJ2-1, with 7 bases matching TRBD2. Looked up from germline, CDR1 is LGHDT and CDR2 is YNNKEL (reference sequence). This CDR3 has 15 residues. Trimming at V came to 1 base and at J to 7 bases, leaving 7 bases not matched to a gene. The DNA for the CDR3 is TGTGCCAGCAGCCAAGGAGGTCCTAGCGGAAATGAGCAGTTCTTC. Amino acid sequence: CASSQGGPSGNEQFF.

This clonotype was detected a few times. The J gene is TRBJ2-7, the V gene TRBV6-2 or TRBV6-3, with TRBD1 matching 10 bases. Germline values: CDR1 MNHEY, CDR2 SVGEGT. V shed 7 bases and J 4 bases; nucleotides not matched to a gene: 4. This CDR3 contains 13 residues. The CDR3 here is CASTPGQGYEQYF. In nucleotides, the CDR3 is TGTGCCAGCACCCCGGGACAGGGGTACGAGCAGTACTTC.

This clonotype was observed at least ten times. The chain combines TRBV15 with TRBJ2-1; D call uncertain. The CDR3 is made up of 14 amino acids. Deletions cut 0 bases from V and 8 bases from J, with 11 bases between. Per germline, CDR1 LNHNV and CDR2 YYDKDF (reference sequence). This CDR3 is CATSRDQFGDEQFF. The DNA for the CDR3 is TGTGCCACCAGCAGAGATCAGTTTGGGGATGAGCAGTTCTTC.

The CDR3 loop is CASSVIFDEQFF. The CDR3 nucleotides are TGTGCCAGCAGCGTGATATTCGATGAGCAGTTCTTC. The chain couples TRBV5-5 to TRBJ2-1; D is undetermined. The CDR3 sequence is 12 residues long. The V and J ends lost 4 bases and 8 bases respectively, with 10 bases between them. The germline CDR1 and CDR2 sequences are SGHKS and YYEKEE (reference sequence).

This clonotype has only a few counts. J is TRBJ2-1 and V is TRBV6-5; 13 bases fit TRBD2. The CDR3 has 15 residues. The trim removed 1 base at V and 8 bases at J, leaving 2 bases unmatched. Per germline, CDR1 MNHEY and CDR2 SVGAGI. The CDR3 coding sequence is TGTGCCAGCAGTTACTTTGGACTAGCGGGAGATGAGCAGTTCTTC. Protein sequence: CASSYFGLAGDEQFF.

This clonotype appeared a few times. The chain employs TRBV5-1 and TRBJ2-1; TRBD1 matches 7 bases. Germline V gene sequence: CDR1 SGHRS, CDR2 YFSETQ. V was clipped by 0 bases and J by 1 base; unmatched bases: 7. The CDR3 runs 17 residues. The CDR3 nucleotides read TGCGCCAGCAGCTTGGGACAGGGCCGACCTTCCTACAATGAGCAGTTCTTC. It translates to CASSLGQGRPSYNEQFF.

The chain couples TRBV10-3 to TRBJ2-5, with D unclear. Germline V CDR1 and CDR2: ENHRY, SYGVKD. CDR3 length: 12 amino acids. V lost 2 bases, J lost 5 bases, and 6 bases lay in between. The CDR3 bases are TGTGCCATCAGTGAGCCGATGGAGACCCAGTACTTC. This translates into CAISEPMETQYF.

The table lists this clonotype with a few counts. The rearrangement links TRBV20-1 to TRBJ2-7; the D gene is possibly TRBD2 (6 bases). Trimming took 5 bases from V and 0 from J, leaving 20 bases between them. CDR1 and CDR2 from the germline V gene are DFQATT and SNEGSKA (reference sequence). This CDR3 is built from 16 residues. The CDR3 DNA reads TGCAGTGCTCTCCTTTCGGGGGAGGCCCACTCCTACGAGCAGTACTTC. Translated: CSALLSGEAHSYEQYF.

The sample holds many counts of this clonotype. V gene TRBV20-1 combines with J gene TRBJ2-1, with 10 bases aligning to TRBD1. V dropped 0 bases and J dropped 12; count of bases not matched to a gene: 14. CDR3 length equals 16 residues. CDR1 and CDR2 from the germline V gene are DFQATT and SNEGSKA (reference sequence). The CDR3 sequence is CSARETGTGELYGQFF. The CDR3 region has the DNA TGCAGTGCTAGAGAGACCGGGACAGGGGAACTTTATGGGCAGTTCTTC.

The rearrangement uses TRBV6-2 or TRBV6-3 and TRBJ2-2; no definite D call. The CDR3 covers 15 residues. Trimming shortened V by 0 bases and J by 9 bases, and 14 bases separated the two germline ends. CDR1 and CDR2 (germline): MNHEY, SVGEGT. CDR3 DNA: TGTGCCAGCAGTTACTCTCTCATAGAATACCGGGAGCTGTTTTTT. It specifies CASSYSLIEYRELFF.

Only a few counts were recorded for this clonotype. Written as DNA, the CDR3 is TGCAGCGTTGAGTGTGACTCGAGCTACAATGAGCAGTTCTTC. Translating it yields CSVECDSSYNEQFF. This sequence joins TRBV29-1 and TRBJ2-1; no clear D gene. CDR3 size: 14 residues. V was cut by 3 bases and J by 3 bases, with 12 bases left in between. The V gene's germline CDR1 is SQVTM and CDR2 ANQGSEA.

The CDR3: CASSFPDGELFF. In nucleotides, the CDR3 is TGCGCCAGCAGCTTTCCCGACGGGGAGCTGTTTTTT. The rearrangement joins TRBV5-1 to TRBJ2-2; no definite D call. Germline V gene sequence: CDR1 SGHRS, CDR2 YFSETQ. V dropped 2 bases and J dropped 7 bases, with 6 bases sitting between them. The length of the CDR3 is 12 residues.

The chain recombines TRBV11-2 with TRBJ2-2; 7 nucleotides match TRBD2. The germline CDR1 and CDR2 sequences are SGHAT and FQNNGV. V dropped 2 bases and J dropped 5; count of bases not matched to a gene: 8. The length of the CDR3 is 16 residues. The CDR3 region is CASSLSEGEGTGELFF. CDR3 bases: TGTGCCAGCAGCTTAAGCGAAGGGGAGGGAACCGGGGAGCTGTTTTTT.

There are many counts of this clonotype. The chain links TRBV4-2 to TRBJ2-3; TRBD2 is a possible D gene (5 bases). Germline V lookup: CDR1 LGHNA, CDR2 YNFKEQ. The CDR3 runs to 13 residues. Between the trimmed V and J ends, which lost 2 bases and 6 bases, there was a span of 9 bases. This chain's CDR3 is CASSQQPGDTQYF. Here the CDR3 DNA reads TGTGCCAGCAGCCAACAACCGGGGGATACGCAGTATTTT.